The clone carrying this T cell receptor beta chain was seen only once. Its antigen is as yet unknown. Using immunoSEQ multiplex PCR, the repertoire was profiled, and TCRdb retains in-frame clones only, with some absent. Counted here are over 100,000 clones, about 88% occurring once; the ten biggest clones make up approximately 15%. The data were obtained in a study of T cell responses to AZD1222 COVID-19 vaccine. Findings and limits, study-wide: After two AZD1222 doses, spike-specific TCR breadth and depth rose versus day 0. At baseline, seropositivity was found in only a handful of AZD1222 recipients. Close to half of all spike-specific TCRs reportedly target regions of the variants that are unmutated.

CDR1 is LNHDA, CDR2 SQIVND, per germline (reference sequence). The CDR3 is 16 amino acids. Trimming pared 2 bases from V and 4 bases from J, leaving 17 bases between. This specimen consisted of peripheral blood, obtained on day 0 of AZD1222 vaccination. This receptor was identified in an adult in good health. The chain carries TRBV19 and TRBJ1-1; D not certain. CDR3 sequence: CASSILGSTVGTEAFF. CDR3 in DNA: TGTGCCAGTAGTATATTGGGCTCCACAGTAGGCACTGAAGCTTTCTTT.